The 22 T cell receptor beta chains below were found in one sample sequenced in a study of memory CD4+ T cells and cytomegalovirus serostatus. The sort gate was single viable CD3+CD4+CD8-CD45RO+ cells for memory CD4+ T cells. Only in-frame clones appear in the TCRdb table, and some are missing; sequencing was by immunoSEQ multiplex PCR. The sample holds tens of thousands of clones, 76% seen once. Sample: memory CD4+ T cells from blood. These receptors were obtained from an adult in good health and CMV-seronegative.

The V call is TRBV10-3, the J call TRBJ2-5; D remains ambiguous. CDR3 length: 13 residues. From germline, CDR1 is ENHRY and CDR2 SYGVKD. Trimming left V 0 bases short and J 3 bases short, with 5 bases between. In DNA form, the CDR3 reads TGTGCCATCAGTGAGTCGCCTGAAGAGACCCAGTACTTC. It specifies CAISESPEETQYF.

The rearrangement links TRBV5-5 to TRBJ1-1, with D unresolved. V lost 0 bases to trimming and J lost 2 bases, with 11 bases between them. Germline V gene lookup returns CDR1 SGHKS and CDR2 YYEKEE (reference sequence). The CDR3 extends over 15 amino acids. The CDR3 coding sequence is TGTGCCAGCAGCTTGGTAGAGATAATTAACACTGAAGCTTTCTTT. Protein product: CASSLVEIINTEAFF.

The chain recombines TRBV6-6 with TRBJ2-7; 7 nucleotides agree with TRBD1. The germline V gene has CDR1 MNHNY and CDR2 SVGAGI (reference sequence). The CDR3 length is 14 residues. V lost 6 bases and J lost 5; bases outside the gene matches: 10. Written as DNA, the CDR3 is TGTGCCAGCAGGCCCCGACAGGGTTTCAACGAGCAGTACTTC. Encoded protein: CASRPRQGFNEQYF.

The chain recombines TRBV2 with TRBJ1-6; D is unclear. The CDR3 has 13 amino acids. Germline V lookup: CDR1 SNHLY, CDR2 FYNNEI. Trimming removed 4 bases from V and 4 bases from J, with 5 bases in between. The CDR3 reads CASSVDYNSPLHF. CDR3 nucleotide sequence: TGTGCCAGCAGTGTCGATTATAATTCACCCCTCCACTTT. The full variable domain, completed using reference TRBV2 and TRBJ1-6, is EPEVTQTPSHQVTQMGQEVILRCVPISNHLYFYWYRQILGQKVEFLVSFYNNEISEKSEIFDDQFSVERPDGSNFTLKIRSTKLEDSAMYFCASSVDYNSPLHFGNGTRLTVT.

CDR3 protein: CASIIDRGTEAFF. The CDR3 DNA follows: TGTGCCAGCATTATCGACAGGGGCACTGAAGCTTTCTTT. This rearrangement joins TRBV2 to TRBJ1-1, with 8 bases identical to TRBD1. The CDR3 loop spans 13 amino acids. Germline V gene data show CDR1 as SNHLY and CDR2 as FYNNEI. V dropped 7 bases and J dropped 4; count of bases not matched to a gene: 5.

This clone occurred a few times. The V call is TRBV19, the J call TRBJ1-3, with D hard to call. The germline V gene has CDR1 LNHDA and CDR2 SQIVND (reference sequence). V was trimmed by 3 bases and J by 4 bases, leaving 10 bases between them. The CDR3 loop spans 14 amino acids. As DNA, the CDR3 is TGTGCCAGTAGTATCGGTCGGTTCGGAAACACCATATATTTT. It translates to CASSIGRFGNTIYF.

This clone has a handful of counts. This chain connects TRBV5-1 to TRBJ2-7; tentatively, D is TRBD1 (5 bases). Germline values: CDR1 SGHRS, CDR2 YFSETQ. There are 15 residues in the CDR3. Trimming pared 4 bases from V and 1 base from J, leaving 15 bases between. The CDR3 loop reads CASSVQGSASYEQYF. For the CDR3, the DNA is TGCGCCAGCAGCGTTCAGGGATCGGCGTCCTACGAGCAGTACTTC.

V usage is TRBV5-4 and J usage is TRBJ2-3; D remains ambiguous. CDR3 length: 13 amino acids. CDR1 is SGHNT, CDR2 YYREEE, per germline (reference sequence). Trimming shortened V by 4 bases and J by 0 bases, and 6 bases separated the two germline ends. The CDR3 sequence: CASSPESTDTQYF. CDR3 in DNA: TGTGCCAGCAGCCCAGAAAGCACAGATACGCAGTATTTT.

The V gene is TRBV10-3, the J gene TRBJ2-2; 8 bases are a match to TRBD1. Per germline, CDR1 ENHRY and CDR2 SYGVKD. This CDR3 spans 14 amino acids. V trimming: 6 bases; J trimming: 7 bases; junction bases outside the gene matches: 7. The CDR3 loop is CAIRGAGGYGELFF. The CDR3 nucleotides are TGTGCCATCAGGGGAGCAGGGGGCTACGGGGAGCTGTTTTTT.

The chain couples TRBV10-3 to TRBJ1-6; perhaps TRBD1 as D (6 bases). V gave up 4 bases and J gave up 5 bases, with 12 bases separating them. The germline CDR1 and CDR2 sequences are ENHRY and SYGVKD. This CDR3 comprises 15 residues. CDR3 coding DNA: TGTGCCATCAGTGGAGGGGGTTTGGATAATTCACCCCTCCACTTT. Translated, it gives CAISGGGLDNSPLHF.

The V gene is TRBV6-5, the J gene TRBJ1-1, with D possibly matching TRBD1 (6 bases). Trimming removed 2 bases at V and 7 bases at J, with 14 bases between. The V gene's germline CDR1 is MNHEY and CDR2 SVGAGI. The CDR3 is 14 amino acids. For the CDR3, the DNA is TGTGCCAGCAGTTACAGGGAGACAGGCTTTGAAGCTTTCTTT. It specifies CASSYRETGFEAFF.

This CDR3 reads CASSPHNPRTDGAFF. CDR3 nucleotides: TGCGCCAGCAGCCCACATAATCCTAGGACAGACGGAGCTTTCTTT. This chain links TRBV5-1 with TRBJ1-1, with TRBD1 as a possible D gene (6 bases). The CDR3 is 15 residues long. Deletions cut 4 bases from V and 10 bases from J, with 23 bases between. Germline values: CDR1 SGHRS, CDR2 YFSETQ. Supplemented by reference TRBV5-1 and TRBJ1-1, the full variable domain reads KAGVTQTPRYLIKTRGQQVTLSCSPISGHRSVSWYQQTPGQGLQFLFEYFSETQRNKGNFPGRFSGRQFSNSRSEMNVSTLELGDSALYLCASSPHNPRTDGAFFGQGTRLTVV.

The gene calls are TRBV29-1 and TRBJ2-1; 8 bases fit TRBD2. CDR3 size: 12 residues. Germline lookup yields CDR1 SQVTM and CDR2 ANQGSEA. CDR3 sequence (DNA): TGCGGTGGCGAGCGGGGGTGGGATGAGCAGTTCTTC. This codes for CGGERGWDEQFF.

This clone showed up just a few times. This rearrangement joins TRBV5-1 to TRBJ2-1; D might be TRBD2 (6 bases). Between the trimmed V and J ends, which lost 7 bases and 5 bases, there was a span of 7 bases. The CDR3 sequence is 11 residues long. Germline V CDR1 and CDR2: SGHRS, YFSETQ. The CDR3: CASGLNNEQFF. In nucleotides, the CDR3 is TGCGCCAGCGGACTAAACAATGAGCAGTTCTTC.

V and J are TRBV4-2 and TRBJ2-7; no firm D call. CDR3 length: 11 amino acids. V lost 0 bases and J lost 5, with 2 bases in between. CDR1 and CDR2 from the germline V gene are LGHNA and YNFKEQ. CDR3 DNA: TGTGCCAGCAGCCAAGAAAACGAGCAGTACTTC. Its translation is CASSQENEQYF.

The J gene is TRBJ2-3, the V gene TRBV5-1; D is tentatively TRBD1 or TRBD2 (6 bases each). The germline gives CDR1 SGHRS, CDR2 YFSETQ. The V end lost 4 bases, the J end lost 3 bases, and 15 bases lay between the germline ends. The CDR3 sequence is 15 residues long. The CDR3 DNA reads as TGCGCCAGCAGCGGGGGGCCCCTAGCGACAGATACGCAGTATTTT. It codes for CASSGGPLATDTQYF. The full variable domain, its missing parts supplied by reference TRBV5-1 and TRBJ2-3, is KAGVTQTPRYLIKTRGQQVTLSCSPISGHRSVSWYQQTPGQGLQFLFEYFSETQRNKGNFPGRFSGRQFSNSRSEMNVSTLELGDSALYLCASSGGPLATDTQYFGPGTRLTVL.

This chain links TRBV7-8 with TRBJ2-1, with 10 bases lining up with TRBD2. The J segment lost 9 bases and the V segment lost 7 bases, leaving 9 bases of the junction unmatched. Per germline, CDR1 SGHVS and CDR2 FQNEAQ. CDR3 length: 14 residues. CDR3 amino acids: CASTTSGVGAEQFF. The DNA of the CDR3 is TGTGCCAGCACCACTAGCGGGGTGGGAGCTGAGCAGTTCTTC.

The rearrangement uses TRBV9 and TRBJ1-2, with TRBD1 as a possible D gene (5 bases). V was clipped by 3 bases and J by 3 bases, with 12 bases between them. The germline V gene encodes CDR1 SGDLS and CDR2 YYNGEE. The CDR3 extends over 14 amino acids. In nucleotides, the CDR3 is TGTGCCAGCAGCGAGGGACCATCATACTATGGCTACACCTTC. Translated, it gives CASSEGPSYYGYTF.

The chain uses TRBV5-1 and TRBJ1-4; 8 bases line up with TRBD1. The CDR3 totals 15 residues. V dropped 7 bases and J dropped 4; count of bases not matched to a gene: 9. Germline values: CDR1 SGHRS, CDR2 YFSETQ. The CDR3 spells CASANLGTGNEKLFF. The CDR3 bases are TGCGCCAGCGCGAACCTGGGGACAGGTAATGAAAAACTGTTTTTT.

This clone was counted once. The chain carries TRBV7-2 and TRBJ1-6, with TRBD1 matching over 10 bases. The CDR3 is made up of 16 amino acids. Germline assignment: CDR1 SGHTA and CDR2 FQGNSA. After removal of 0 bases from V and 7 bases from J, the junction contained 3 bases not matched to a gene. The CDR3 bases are TGTGCCAGCAGCTTAGCCGTGACAGGGGGCAATTCACCCCTCCACTTT. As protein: CASSLAVTGGNSPLHF.

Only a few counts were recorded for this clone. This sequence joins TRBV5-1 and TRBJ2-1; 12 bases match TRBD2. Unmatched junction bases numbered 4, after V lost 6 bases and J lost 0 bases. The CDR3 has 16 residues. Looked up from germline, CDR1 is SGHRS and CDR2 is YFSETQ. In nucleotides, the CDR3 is TGCGCCAGCATGGCTAGCGGGGGGGCCTCCTACAATGAGCAGTTCTTC. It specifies CASMASGGASYNEQFF. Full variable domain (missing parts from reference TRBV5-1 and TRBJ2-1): KAGVTQTPRYLIKTRGQQVTLSCSPISGHRSVSWYQQTPGQGLQFLFEYFSETQRNKGNFPGRFSGRQFSNSRSEMNVSTLELGDSALYLCASMASGGASYNEQFFGPGTRLTVL.

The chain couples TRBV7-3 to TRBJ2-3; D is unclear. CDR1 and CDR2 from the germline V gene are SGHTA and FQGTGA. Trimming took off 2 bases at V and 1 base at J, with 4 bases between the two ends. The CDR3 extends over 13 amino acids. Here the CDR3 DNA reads TGTGCCAGCAGCTTACAGCGCACAGATACGCAGTATTTT. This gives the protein CASSLQRTDTQYF.